Following are 25 T cell receptor beta chains from one sample sequenced in a study of T-cell memory formation after mild COVID-19. TCRdb itself ran the 5' RACE reads through MiXCR, one entry per CDR3 protein. The top ten hold roughly 2.3% of the sample, which has 200,000 or so distinct CDR3 sequences, around 18% seen once. Sequencing input: PBMCs or a T cell subset sorted from them (not recorded which). The receptors here all came from an adult woman who had mild COVID-19 (a few samples of this study predate the infection). Cell type and time point are not known.

This clonotype was observed a few times. The chain recombines TRBV24-1 with TRBJ1-5, with D hard to call. The CDR3 loop spans 13 amino acids. The ends were cut back, 7 bases at V and 6 bases at J, with 12 bases in the middle. Germline V gene data show CDR1 as KGHDR and CDR2 as SFDVKD. In DNA, the CDR3 is TGTGCCACCAGCTCCTTATCCGGTCAGCCCCAGCATTTT. Its translation is CATSSLSGQPQHF.

The J gene is TRBJ2-7, the V gene TRBV6-2 or TRBV6-3; no firm D call. The CDR3 has 15 residues. With 3 bases removed from V and 2 bases from J, the gap between germline ends came to 14 bases. The germline gives CDR1 MNHEY, CDR2 SVGEGT. CDR3 in DNA: TGTGCCAGCAGTTATCTGGACCCCAGAACCTACGAGCAGTACTTC. It specifies CASSYLDPRTYEQYF.

There are many counts of this clonotype. V usage is TRBV5-1 and J usage is TRBJ2-5; D tentatively fits TRBD1 or TRBD2 (6 bases each). Trimming took off 0 bases at V and 4 bases at J, with 10 bases between the two ends. CDR1 SGHRS and CDR2 YFSETQ come from the germline V gene. This CDR3 contains 14 residues. The CDR3 loop reads CASSLAEGGETQYF. The CDR3 nucleotides are TGCGCCAGCAGCTTGGCCGAGGGGGGAGAGACCCAGTACTTC. Full variable domain (missing parts from reference TRBV5-1 and TRBJ2-5): KAGVTQTPRYLIKTRGQQVTLSCSPISGHRSVSWYQQTPGQGLQFLFEYFSETQRNKGNFPGRFSGRQFSNSRSEMNVSTLELGDSALYLCASSLAEGGETQYFGPGTRLLVL.

This clonotype was seen only a few times. The chain combines TRBV24-1 with TRBJ2-1, with a possible D match to TRBD2 (5 bases). With 3 bases removed from V and 0 bases from J, the gap between germline ends came to 11 bases. The CDR3 is 16 amino acids. Germline CDR1 is KGHDR and CDR2 is SFDVKD. CDR3 sequence reads: CATSDDTGSSYNEQFF. In DNA form, the CDR3 reads TGTGCCACCAGTGATGACACGGGGAGCTCCTACAATGAGCAGTTCTTC.

The V and J genes are TRBV5-1 and TRBJ2-5, with 8 bases matching TRBD2. The CDR3 covers 14 residues. Trimming at V came to 6 bases and at J to 1 base, leaving 5 bases not matched to a gene. Per germline, CDR1 SGHRS and CDR2 YFSETQ. The CDR3 here is CASIPTSGQETQYF. CDR3 in DNA: TGCGCCAGCATCCCCACTAGCGGCCAAGAGACCCAGTACTTC. Full variable domain (missing parts from reference TRBV5-1 and TRBJ2-5): KAGVTQTPRYLIKTRGQQVTLSCSPISGHRSVSWYQQTPGQGLQFLFEYFSETQRNKGNFPGRFSGRQFSNSRSEMNVSTLELGDSALYLCASIPTSGQETQYFGPGTRLLVL.

This chain joins TRBV29-1 and TRBJ1-5; tentatively, D is TRBD1 (6 bases). V dropped 6 bases and J dropped 7 bases, with 16 bases sitting between them. Germline CDR1 SQVTM, CDR2 ANQGSEA. There are 13 residues in the CDR3. In DNA form, the CDR3 reads TGCAGCGTCTTAACAGGGCCCGGGCAGCCCCAGCATTTT. This translates into CSVLTGPGQPQHF.

The chain joins TRBV4-3 to TRBJ2-7; D remains unclear. V shed 4 bases and J shed 0 bases, with 13 bases lying between them. From germline, CDR1 is LGHNA and CDR2 YSLEER. The length of the CDR3 is 15 residues. The CDR3 DNA reads as TGCGCCAGCAGCCGATCAGACGGGTACTCCTACGAGCAGTACTTC. Translated: CASSRSDGYSYEQYF.

The V gene is TRBV14, the J gene TRBJ2-5; TRBD2 matches at 13 bases. CDR1 is SGHDN, CDR2 FVKESK, per germline. The CDR3 length is 15 residues. Trimming removed 4 bases from V and 4 bases from J; junction bases left unmatched: 3. CDR3 sequence: CASSPGLAGVETQYF. The CDR3 nucleotides are TGTGCCAGCAGCCCCGGACTAGCGGGAGTAGAGACCCAGTACTTC.

The chain combines TRBV12-3 or TRBV12-4 with TRBJ2-7, with no clear D. V was shortened by 5 bases and J by 0 bases, with 8 bases between the two germline ends. There are 13 residues in the CDR3. CDR3 loop: CASSIRVSYEQYF. The CDR3 nucleotides read TGTGCCAGCAGTATAAGGGTCTCCTACGAGCAGTACTTC.

The rearrangement uses TRBV9 and TRBJ2-2; the match to TRBD1 covers 7 bases. This CDR3 comprises 17 residues. Germline CDR1 reads SGDLS; CDR2 reads YYNGEE. With 3 bases clipped from V and 0 bases from J, the junction kept 8 bases outside the gene matches. The CDR3 DNA follows: TGTGCCAGCAGCGCTTCGCCGGGACAGCCGAACACCGGGGAGCTGTTTTTT. This codes for CASSASPGQPNTGELFF.

This clonotype was found many times. The chain is built from TRBV12-3 or TRBV12-4 and TRBJ1-1, with D possibly matching TRBD1 (6 bases). There are 14 residues in the CDR3. V was shortened by 7 bases and J by 2 bases, with 14 bases between the two germline ends. The CDR3 DNA sequence: TGTGCCAGCAAGCGACAGGCGGGAAACACTGAAGCTTTCTTT. The encoded protein is CASKRQAGNTEAFF.

This clonotype appeared a few times. This chain uses TRBV4-2 with TRBJ2-3; D perhaps matches TRBD2 (6 bases). The CDR3 length is 13 residues. Germline lookup yields CDR1 LGHNA and CDR2 YNFKEQ. V was shortened by 3 bases and J by 8 bases, with 12 bases between the two germline ends. In nucleotides, the CDR3 is TGTGCCAGCAGCCACGATATAGCGGTTACGCAGTATTTT. It codes for CASSHDIAVTQYF.

This chain connects TRBV5-1 to TRBJ2-3; D gene unclear. CDR1 SGHRS and CDR2 YFSETQ come from the germline V gene. The CDR3 contains 14 residues. Trimming cost V 3 bases and J 2 bases, with 10 bases left between them. CDR3 protein: CASSSPQDTDTQYF. CDR3 nucleotide sequence: TGCGCCAGCAGCTCCCCCCAGGACACAGATACGCAGTATTTT. Combining the CDR3 with reference TRBV5-1 and TRBJ2-3 gives the whole variable domain KAGVTQTPRYLIKTRGQQVTLSCSPISGHRSVSWYQQTPGQGLQFLFEYFSETQRNKGNFPGRFSGRQFSNSRSEMNVSTLELGDSALYLCASSSPQDTDTQYFGPGTRLTVL.

V usage is TRBV15 and J usage is TRBJ1-5, with TRBD1 as a possible D gene (6 bases). CDR1 and CDR2 from the germline V gene are LNHNV and YYDKDF (reference sequence). With 6 bases removed from V and 4 bases from J, the gap between germline ends came to 13 bases. This CDR3 spans 14 amino acids. CDR3 nucleotide sequence: TGTGCCACCAGTTTACAGGGTGGAAATCAGCCCCAGCATTTT. It is translated as CATSLQGGNQPQHF.

The chain is built from TRBV29-1 and TRBJ1-1; maybe TRBD1 (5 bases). V lost 6 bases, J lost 3 bases, and 11 bases lay in between. CDR3 length equals 12 residues. Germline values: CDR1 SQVTM, CDR2 ANQGSEA. The DNA of the CDR3 is TGCAGCGTGGGCCGACAGTACACTGAAGCTTTCTTT. This translates into CSVGRQYTEAFF.

The sample holds a few counts of this clonotype. This rearrangement joins TRBV20-1 to TRBJ1-1, with 9 bases fitting TRBD1. CDR1 DFQATT and CDR2 SNEGSKA come from the germline V gene (reference sequence). Trimming cost V 5 bases and J 3 bases; bases outside gene matches: 4. CDR3 size: 13 residues. The CDR3 protein is CSASTGGDTEAFF. CDR3 coding DNA: TGCAGTGCTTCGACAGGGGGGGACACTGAAGCTTTCTTT.

This rearrangement joins TRBV7-2 to TRBJ2-1; 7 nucleotides align to TRBD2. J lost 6 bases, V lost 3 bases, and 11 bases had no gene match. This CDR3 region has 16 residues. The germline gives CDR1 SGHTA, CDR2 FQGNSA. CDR3 in DNA: TGTGCCAGCAGCTTGTGGCTTGCGGGAGCCCCCAATGAGCAGTTCTTC. Residues: CASSLWLAGAPNEQFF. Full variable domain (remainder filled in from reference TRBV7-2 and TRBJ2-1): GAGVSQSPSNKVTEKGKDVELRCDPISGHTALYWYRQSLGQGLEFLIYFQGNSAPDKSGLPSDRFSAERTGGSVSTLTIQRTQQEDSAVYLCASSLWLAGAPNEQFFGPGTRLTVL.

The rearrangement joins TRBV9 to TRBJ2-5; the match to TRBD2 covers 8 bases. Germline CDR1 and CDR2: SGDLS and YYNGEE. J gave up 5 bases and V 0 bases, and 9 bases lay outside the gene matches. CDR3 length: 16 amino acids. The CDR3 here is CASSVADGRAGETQYF. The CDR3 DNA sequence: TGTGCCAGCAGCGTAGCAGACGGGAGGGCTGGGGAGACCCAGTACTTC.

There are a few counts of this clonotype. This rearrangement joins TRBV20-1 to TRBJ2-1, with 9 bases lining up with TRBD1. The CDR3 consists of 13 residues. Germline CDR1 DFQATT, CDR2 SNEGSKA (reference sequence). The junction had 7 bases not matched to a gene; V was cut back by 5 bases and J by 8 bases. The CDR3 DNA sequence: TGCAGTGCTGGTGGACAGGGGAGGGATGAGCAGTTCTTC. Residues: CSAGGQGRDEQFF.

In its sample, this clonotype was seen a few times. The CDR3 spells CASSSGTGTRVPDTQYF. The CDR3 DNA is TGTGCCAGCAGCTCCGGGACCGGGACTAGAGTCCCAGATACGCAGTATTTT. The chain joins TRBV5-4 to TRBJ2-3; 8 nucleotides match TRBD2. CDR1 is SGHNT, CDR2 YYREEE, per germline (reference sequence). CDR3 length equals 17 residues. V was clipped by 3 bases and J by 4 bases; unmatched bases: 13.

This clonotype was counted only a few times. The chain links TRBV2 to TRBJ2-7, with 11 nucleotides matching TRBD2. CDR3 length: 18 residues. Trimming took 5 bases from V and 7 from J; bases not matched to a gene: 19. Germline CDR1 is SNHLY and CDR2 is FYNNEI. The CDR3 sequence is CASSLPHRLAGSSWEQYF. CDR3 sequence (DNA): TGTGCCAGCAGTCTCCCCCACAGACTAGCGGGGTCGTCCTGGGAGCAGTACTTC.

The rearrangement joins TRBV5-1 to TRBJ2-3, with D perhaps being TRBD1 or TRBD2 (6 bases each). The CDR3 runs to 16 residues. V lost 0 bases, J lost 6 bases, and 17 bases lay in between. CDR1 SGHRS and CDR2 YFSETQ come from the germline V gene. The CDR3 sequence: CASSLGPTGARDTQYF. The DNA of the CDR3 is TGCGCCAGCAGCTTGGGCCCTACGGGGGCCCGGGATACGCAGTATTTT.

V usage is TRBV29-1 and J usage is TRBJ2-1; a possible D gene is TRBD1 (6 bases). This CDR3 region has 15 residues. Trimming took 4 bases from V and 0 from J, leaving 13 bases between them. Germline loops: CDR1 SQVTM, CDR2 ANQGSEA. The CDR3 nucleotides are TGCAGCGTTGGCAGCCAGGGGCCCTCCTACAATGAGCAGTTCTTC. Translation gives CSVGSQGPSYNEQFF.

V usage is TRBV7-2 and J usage is TRBJ1-3; 8 nucleotides align to TRBD1. CDR3 length: 18 residues. Germline lookup yields CDR1 SGHTA and CDR2 FQGNSA. Trimming at V came to 1 base and at J to 2 bases, leaving 10 bases not matched to a gene. CDR3 DNA sequence: TGTGCCAGCAGCTTAGACGAGGACAGGGTGGTGACTGGAAACACCATATATTTT. It yields the protein CASSLDEDRVVTGNTIYF.

The chain uses TRBV2 and TRBJ1-5, with D maybe TRBD1 (5 bases). This CDR3 comprises 12 residues. The V and J ends lost 10 bases and 6 bases respectively, with 13 bases between them. Germline V gene sequence: CDR1 SNHLY, CDR2 FYNNEI. The CDR3 here is CATGTSAQPQHF. The CDR3 DNA reads as TGTGCCACCGGGACGAGTGCTCAGCCCCAGCATTTT.